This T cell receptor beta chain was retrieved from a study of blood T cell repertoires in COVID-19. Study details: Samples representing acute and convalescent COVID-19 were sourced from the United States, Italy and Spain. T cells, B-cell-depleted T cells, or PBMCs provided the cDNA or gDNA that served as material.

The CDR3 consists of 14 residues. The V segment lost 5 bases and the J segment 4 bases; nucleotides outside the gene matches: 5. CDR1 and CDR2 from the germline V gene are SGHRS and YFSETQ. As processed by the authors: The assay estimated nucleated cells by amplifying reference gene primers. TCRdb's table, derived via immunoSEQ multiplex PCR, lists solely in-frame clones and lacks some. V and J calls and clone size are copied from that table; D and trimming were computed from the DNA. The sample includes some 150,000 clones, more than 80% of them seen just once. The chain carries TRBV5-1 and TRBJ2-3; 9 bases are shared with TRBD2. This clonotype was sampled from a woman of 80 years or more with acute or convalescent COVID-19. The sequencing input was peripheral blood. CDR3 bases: TGCGCCAGCAGTTCTCGGACTAGCGCAGATACGCAGTATTTT. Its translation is CASSSRTSADTQYF.